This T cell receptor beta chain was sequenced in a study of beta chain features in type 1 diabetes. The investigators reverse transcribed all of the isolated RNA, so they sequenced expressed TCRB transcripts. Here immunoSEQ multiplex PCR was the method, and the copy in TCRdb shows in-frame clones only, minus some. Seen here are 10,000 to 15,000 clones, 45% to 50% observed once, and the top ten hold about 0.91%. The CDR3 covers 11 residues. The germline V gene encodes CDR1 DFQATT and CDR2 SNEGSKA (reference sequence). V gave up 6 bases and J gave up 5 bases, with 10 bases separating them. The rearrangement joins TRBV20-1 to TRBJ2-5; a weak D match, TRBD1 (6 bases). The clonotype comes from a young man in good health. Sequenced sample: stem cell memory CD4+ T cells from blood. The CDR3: CSAVRGETQYF. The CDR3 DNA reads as TGCAGTGCAGTGAGGGGGGAGACCCAGTACTTC.